The 5 T cell receptor beta chains in this list originate from one sample, sequenced in a study of T cell repertoires in aging, cancer and after chemotherapy (dated by TCRdb to about 2019). The reads were generated on an Illumina MiSeq. Rearranged TRB sequences spanning V, D and J segments were amplified in a multiplex touch-down PCR with a mixed TRB-A/B primer pool. The raw public data were reprocessed by TCRdb itself: fastp quality trimming at Q25, MiXCR clonotype calling, in-frame beta chains only. Records with the same CDR3 protein are collapsed into one entry carrying the most frequent genes and DNA. The table for this sample lists over 15,000 distinct CDR3 sequences; approximately 40% of them were counted only once. Under 20% of the sample goes to the ten largest clones. Genomic DNA extracted from peripheral blood, rather than sorted cells or RNA, was used as the source for amplification of TCR beta rearrangements.

Sample: blood. The receptors were gathered from a human donor with a solid tumor.

This sequence joins TRBV30 and TRBJ2-7; weak D call: TRBD1 (5 bases). The CDR3 loop spans 14 amino acids. Germline assignment: CDR1 GTSNPN and CDR2 SVGIG (reference sequence). Trimming shortened V by 6 bases and J by 1 base, and 16 bases separated the two germline ends. The CDR3 DNA sequence: TGTGCCTGCACTCGGAGCAGGGCGTCCTACGAGCAGTACTTC. Its protein is CACTRSRASYEQYF.

This clonotype has more than one count but fewer than ten. V gene TRBV5-5 combines with J gene TRBJ2-7; 9 positions agree with TRBD1. This CDR3 region has 16 residues. Trimming took 0 bases from V and 1 from J; bases not matched to a gene: 5. Germline values: CDR1 SGHKS, CDR2 YYEKEE (reference sequence). The CDR3, as DNA: TGTGCCAGCAGCTTGGTTATCGGGACAGGGTCCTACGAGCAGTACTTC. Translating it yields CASSLVIGTGSYEQYF.

The chain recombines TRBV6-1 with TRBJ2-3, with unresolved D. V dropped 3 bases and J dropped 1 base, with 5 bases sitting between them. This CDR3 region has 13 residues. The germline CDR1 and CDR2 sequences are MNHNS and SASEGT. This CDR3 is CASSDPGTDTQYF. Written as DNA, the CDR3 is TGTGCCAGCAGTGATCCCGGCACAGATACGCAGTATTTT.

The V call is TRBV29-1, the J call TRBJ1-5; the D gene is possibly TRBD1 (6 bases). The V gene's germline CDR1 is SQVTM and CDR2 ANQGSEA. Trimming cost V 6 bases and J 6 bases, with 18 bases left between them. This CDR3 comprises 14 residues. This CDR3 is CSVSGTEGGQPQHF. CDR3 DNA sequence: TGCAGCGTCTCCGGGACCGAGGGGGGTCAGCCCCAGCATTTT.

Only a few counts were recorded for this clonotype. This chain links TRBV5-6 with TRBJ2-3; 14 nucleotides line up with TRBD2. The CDR3 loop spans 18 amino acids. From germline, CDR1 is SGHDT and CDR2 YYEEEE. The J segment lost 2 bases and the V segment lost 0 bases, leaving 5 bases of the junction unmatched. The CDR3 DNA reads TGTGCCAGCAGCTTGGAGAGACTAGCGGGGGGGTACACAGATACGCAGTATTTT. The encoded protein is CASSLERLAGGYTDTQYF.